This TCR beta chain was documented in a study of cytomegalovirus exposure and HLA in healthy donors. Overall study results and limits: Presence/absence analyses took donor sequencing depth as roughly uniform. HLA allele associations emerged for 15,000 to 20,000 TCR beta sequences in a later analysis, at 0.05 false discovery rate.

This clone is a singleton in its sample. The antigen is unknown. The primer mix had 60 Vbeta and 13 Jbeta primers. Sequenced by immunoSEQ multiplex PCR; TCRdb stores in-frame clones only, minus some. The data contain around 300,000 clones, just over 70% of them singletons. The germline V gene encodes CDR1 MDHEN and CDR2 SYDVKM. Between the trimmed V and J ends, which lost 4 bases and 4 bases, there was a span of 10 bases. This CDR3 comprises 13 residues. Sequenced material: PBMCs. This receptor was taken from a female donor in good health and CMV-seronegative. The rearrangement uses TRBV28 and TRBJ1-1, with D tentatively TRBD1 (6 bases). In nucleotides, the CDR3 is TGTGCCAGCAGTTCTACAGGGTTCACTGAAGCTTTCTTT. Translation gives CASSSTGFTEAFF.